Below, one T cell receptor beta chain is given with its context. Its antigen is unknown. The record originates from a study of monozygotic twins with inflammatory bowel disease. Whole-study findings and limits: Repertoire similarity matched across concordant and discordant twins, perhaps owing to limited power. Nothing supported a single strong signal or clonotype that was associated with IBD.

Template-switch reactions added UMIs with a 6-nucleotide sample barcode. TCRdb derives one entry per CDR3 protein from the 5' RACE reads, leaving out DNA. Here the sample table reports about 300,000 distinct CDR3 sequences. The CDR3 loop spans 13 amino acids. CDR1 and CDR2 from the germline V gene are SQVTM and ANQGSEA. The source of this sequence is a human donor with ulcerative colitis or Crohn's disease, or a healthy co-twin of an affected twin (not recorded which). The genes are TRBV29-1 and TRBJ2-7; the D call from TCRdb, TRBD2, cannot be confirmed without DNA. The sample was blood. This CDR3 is CSVVGLAGSEQYF.